The 32 T cell receptor beta chains listed next were all sequenced from one sample in a study of blood T cell repertoires in COVID-19. Clones were read by immunoSEQ multiplex PCR, and TCRdb kept only the in-frame ones, dropping some. Of tens of thousands of clones in the sample, 65% to 90% were seen once. The specimen sequenced was peripheral blood. Receptor source: a man between 65 and 85 years old with active or convalescent COVID-19.

The V call is TRBV7-9, the J call TRBJ2-1; 14 bases are a match to TRBD2. Germline CDR1 and CDR2: SEHNR and FQNEAQ (reference sequence). The V and J ends lost 8 bases and 4 bases, in that order; junction bases with no gene match: 16. The CDR3 sequence is 19 residues long. For the CDR3, the DNA is TGTGCCAGCGGTCAGGGGACTAGCGGGAGCCGTACTGGGTACAATGAGCAGTTCTTC. Amino acids: CASGQGTSGSRTGYNEQFF.

J is TRBJ1-1 and V is TRBV19, with 7 bases matching TRBD1. This CDR3 has 18 residues. Trimming took 3 bases from V and 3 from J; bases not matched to a gene: 16. The germline CDR1 and CDR2 sequences are LNHDA and SQIVND (reference sequence). CDR3 in amino acids: CASSIGVFVGQVDTEAFF. In DNA form, the CDR3 reads TGTGCCAGTAGTATTGGGGTCTTTGTCGGACAGGTGGACACTGAAGCTTTCTTT.

This clone was detected only once. V gene TRBV18 combines with J gene TRBJ1-2, with D maybe TRBD1 (6 bases). The germline gives CDR1 KGHSH, CDR2 LQKENI. The CDR3 is made up of 17 amino acids. V was pared by 3 bases and J by 8 bases, with 25 bases between. The CDR3 protein is CASSPYHGGPQRTGYTF. CDR3 nucleotide sequence: TGTGCCAGCTCACCTTATCACGGGGGGCCCCAGCGCACCGGCTACACCTTC. Full variable domain (outside the CDR3, taken from reference TRBV18 and TRBJ1-2): NAGVMQNPRHLVRRRGQEARLRCSPMKGHSHVYWYRQLPEEGLKFMVYLQKENIIDESGMPKERFSAEFPKEGPSILRIQQVVRGDSAAYFCASSPYHGGPQRTGYTFGSGTRLTVV.

The chain combines TRBV5-4 with TRBJ1-1, with D possibly being TRBD1 (5 bases). V lost 3 bases, J lost 1 base, and 16 bases lay in between. The CDR3 consists of 16 residues. Looked up from germline, CDR1 is SGHNT and CDR2 is YYREEE (reference sequence). CDR3: CASSYRLGQGNTEAFF. The CDR3 DNA follows: TGTGCCAGCAGCTACAGACTTGGCCAGGGGAACACTGAAGCTTTCTTT.

The CDR3 DNA sequence: TGCAGCGTTGGGGCAGTCCGGAATGAGCAGTTCTTC. Encoded protein: CSVGAVRNEQFF. The chain links TRBV29-1 to TRBJ2-1; no reliable D call. The CDR3 covers 12 residues. V dropped 4 bases and J dropped 7 bases, with 11 bases sitting between them. Per the germline V gene, CDR1 is SQVTM and CDR2 is ANQGSEA.

The rearrangement joins TRBV24-1 to TRBJ2-5; tentative D call: TRBD1 (6 bases). The CDR3 contains 12 residues. The germline gives CDR1 KGHDR, CDR2 SFDVKD. V lost 10 bases and J lost 5, with 13 bases in between. CDR3: CATGDTRETQYF. The CDR3 DNA follows: TGTGCCACAGGGGACACGAGGGAGACCCAGTACTTC.

This chain uses TRBV9 with TRBJ1-2; D is perhaps TRBD1 (6 bases). This CDR3 contains 13 residues. V was shortened by 3 bases and J by 7 bases, with 13 bases between the two germline ends. Germline CDR1 SGDLS, CDR2 YYNGEE. The CDR3 protein is CASSGTAASGYTF. CDR3 nucleotide sequence: TGTGCCAGCAGCGGGACAGCGGCATCTGGCTACACCTTC.

This clone was picked up one time. This CDR3 is CASSFRLAPSTDTQYF. CDR3 in DNA: TGTGCCAGCAGTTTTAGACTAGCGCCTAGCACAGATACGCAGTATTTT. The chain is built from TRBV27 and TRBJ2-3; TRBD2 agrees at 8 bases. The CDR3 loop spans 16 amino acids. After removal of 3 bases from V and 0 bases from J, the junction contained 5 bases not matched to a gene. The germline V gene has CDR1 MNHEY and CDR2 SMNVEV (reference sequence).

This chain connects TRBV19 to TRBJ2-7, with D possibly TRBD2 on 6 matching bases. Trimming took 3 bases from V and 2 from J, leaving 11 bases between them. CDR1 LNHDA and CDR2 SQIVND come from the germline V gene (reference sequence). The CDR3 spans 14 residues. CDR3 in amino acids: CASSMGGLAYEQYF. The CDR3 DNA is TGTGCCAGTAGTATGGGGGGACTGGCCTACGAGCAGTACTTC.

This rearrangement joins TRBV19 to TRBJ1-3; D is unclear. Trimming stripped 4 bases from V and 0 bases from J, with 7 bases between. Germline CDR1 and CDR2: LNHDA and SQIVND (reference sequence). This CDR3 is built from 14 residues. The CDR3 here is CASSTQVSGNTIYF. The CDR3 nucleotides read TGTGCCAGTAGTACACAAGTCTCTGGAAACACCATATATTTT.

This clone appeared a few times. This chain joins TRBV6-5 and TRBJ2-7; TRBD1 aligns across 10 bases. The junction had 8 bases not matched to a gene; V was cut back by 6 bases and J by 3 bases. CDR3 length equals 15 residues. Germline CDR1 MNHEY, CDR2 SVGAGI. The CDR3 reads CASSRGTGVFYEQYF. DNA of the CDR3: TGTGCCAGCAGCCGCGGGACAGGGGTTTTCTACGAGCAGTACTTC.

The V and J genes are TRBV3-1 (or the pseudogene TRBV3-2) and TRBJ2-2, with D possibly matching TRBD2 (6 bases). The CDR3 runs 17 residues. Trimming took 4 bases from V and 4 from J, leaving 19 bases between them. CDR1 is LGHDT and CDR2 is YNNKEL in the germline V gene (reference sequence). The CDR3 loop is CASSRWTNALGTGELFF. CDR3 DNA: TGTGCCAGCAGCCGATGGACTAACGCTTTAGGCACCGGGGAGCTGTTTTTT.

Worth noting for this clone: One junction end does not reproduce the germline sequence, and a read error may be involved. The V call is TRBV30, the J call TRBJ1-3; 8 nucleotides agree with TRBD1. This CDR3 is 15 amino acids long. Germline values: CDR1 GTSNPN, CDR2 SVGIG (reference sequence). The CDR3 DNA follows: TGTACCTGGGTAGATCGGACAGGGCCTGGAAACACCATATATTTT. Translating gives CTWVDRTGPGNTIYF.

A few counts support this clone. The V gene is TRBV27, the J gene TRBJ1-3, with TRBD1 as a possible D gene (5 bases). V shed 6 bases and J shed 0 bases, with 21 bases lying between them. The CDR3 length is 18 residues. Germline loops: CDR1 MNHEY, CDR2 SMNVEV (reference sequence). CDR3 sequence reads: CASSPALRGTVSGNTIYF. The CDR3 coding sequence is TGTGCCAGCAGCCCCGCCCTGCGGGGCACAGTCTCTGGAAACACCATATATTTT.

The V gene is TRBV2, the J gene TRBJ1-2; D possibly corresponds to TRBD1 (6 bases). CDR3 size: 13 residues. Looked up from germline, CDR1 is SNHLY and CDR2 is FYNNEI. V was clipped by 9 bases and J by 0 bases, with 11 bases between them. The CDR3 spells CASGTTTNYGYTF. CDR3 nucleotide sequence: TGTGCCAGTGGGACAACTACTAACTATGGCTACACCTTC. Together with reference TRBV2 and TRBJ1-2, the CDR3 gives the full variable domain: EPEVTQTPSHQVTQMGQEVILRCVPISNHLYFYWYRQILGQKVEFLVSFYNNEISEKSEIFDDQFSVERPDGSNFTLKIRSTKLEDSAMYFCASGTTTNYGYTFGSGTRLTVV.

This sequence joins TRBV27 and TRBJ2-7, with 10 bases that match TRBD1. The CDR3 is 13 amino acids. J was trimmed by 5 bases and V by 7 bases; bases with no gene match: 5. CDR1 and CDR2 from the germline V gene are MNHEY and SMNVEV (reference sequence). CDR3 bases: TGTGCCAGCACTCAGACAGGGGGCGACGAGCAGTACTTC. Translating gives CASTQTGGDEQYF.

The V and J genes are TRBV28 and TRBJ2-7, with D perhaps matching TRBD1 (7 bases). The germline CDR1 and CDR2 sequences are MDHEN and SYDVKM. The V gene lost 3 bases and the J gene lost 7 bases, with 16 bases spanning the gap. The CDR3 totals 14 residues. The CDR3: CASSFRSRGEEQYF. DNA of the CDR3: TGTGCCAGCAGTTTTCGGAGCAGGGGGGAAGAGCAGTACTTC.

The rearrangement uses TRBV2 and TRBJ2-3; D call uncertain. In germline, CDR1 is SNHLY, CDR2 FYNNEI. The CDR3 has 14 amino acids. With 8 bases removed from V and 6 bases from J, the gap between germline ends came to 18 bases. CDR3 nucleotide sequence: TGTGCCAGCCACCTGACTGTTACCGCGGATACGCAGTATTTT. Protein: CASHLTVTADTQYF.

The J gene is TRBJ2-3, the V gene TRBV28, with TRBD2 identical over 9 bases. The ends lost 5 bases at V and 4 bases at J; junction bases unmatched: 22. This CDR3 contains 20 residues. Germline V gene lookup returns CDR1 MDHEN and CDR2 SYDVKM. Here the CDR3 DNA reads TGTGCCAGCAGTCCAATGACAGGGATGGGTAGCGGGAGTGGGGCAGATACGCAGTATTTT. Translating gives CASSPMTGMGSGSGADTQYF. Full variable domain (rest looked up from reference TRBV28 and TRBJ2-3): DVKVTQSSRYLVKRTGEKVFLECVQDMDHENMFWYRQDPGLGLRLIYFSYDVKMKEKGDIPEGYSVSREKKERFSLILESASTNQTSMYLCASSPMTGMGSGSGADTQYFGPGTRLTVL.

On this clone itself: The junction differs from germline at one of its ends, possibly a read error. V usage is TRBV7-2 and J usage is TRBJ2-7, with 10 bases aligning to TRBD2. Germline CDR1 and CDR2: SGHTA and FQGNSA. This CDR3 contains 15 residues. The CDR3 spells CASSLAGAMAVEQYF. The CDR3 DNA follows: TGTGCCAGCAGCCTAGCGGGGGCCATGGCGGTTGAGCAGTACTTC.

This sequence joins TRBV19 and TRBJ1-2; D possibly corresponds to TRBD1 (5 bases). The CDR3 totals 12 residues. V shed 7 bases and J shed 4 bases, with 10 bases lying between them. CDR1 and CDR2 (germline): LNHDA, SQIVND (reference sequence). The CDR3 coding sequence is TGTGCCAGTACCACAGGCGTCTATGGCTACACCTTC. Its translation is CASTTGVYGYTF.

The chain employs TRBV9 and TRBJ2-1; TRBD2 agrees at 10 bases. Germline CDR1 is SGDLS and CDR2 is YYNGEE. With 0 bases clipped from V and 3 bases from J, the junction kept 6 bases outside the gene matches. CDR3 length equals 17 residues. The CDR3 region is CASSVDPSGSYYNEQFF. The CDR3 bases are TGTGCCAGCAGCGTAGATCCTAGCGGGAGCTACTACAATGAGCAGTTCTTC.

The chain is built from TRBV5-1 and TRBJ2-2; D perhaps matches TRBD1 (6 bases). The CDR3 length is 17 residues. V was cut by 4 bases and J by 3 bases, with 19 bases left in between. The germline gives CDR1 SGHRS, CDR2 YFSETQ. The CDR3 region is CASSPAILQGYTGELFF. CDR3 DNA: TGCGCCAGCAGCCCCGCCATACTACAGGGTTACACCGGGGAGCTGTTTTTT.

This chain connects TRBV4-2 to TRBJ2-7; 8 bases align to TRBD2. The CDR3 contains 17 residues. The germline V gene has CDR1 LGHNA and CDR2 YNFKEQ. The junction had 13 bases not matched to a gene; V was cut back by 4 bases and J by 2 bases. The CDR3 is CASSPRRASGQTYEQYF. The CDR3 DNA is TGTGCCAGCAGCCCCCGTAGGGCTAGCGGGCAGACCTACGAGCAGTACTTC.

The chain links TRBV28 to TRBJ2-5; D perhaps matches TRBD1 (5 bases). V lost 5 bases and J 1 base, leaving 14 bases between the germline ends. The CDR3 is 15 residues long. Germline V gives CDR1 MDHEN, CDR2 SYDVKM. The CDR3 coding sequence is TGTGCCAGCAGTCAAGGGGCTGGCAGCCAAGAGACCCAGTACTTC. Protein sequence: CASSQGAGSQETQYF.

The chain joins TRBV12-5 to TRBJ2-3; 9 positions agree with TRBD2. Germline-derived CDR1 and CDR2 are LGHNT and FRNRAP. CDR3 length equals 16 residues. The V and J ends lost 1 base and 2 bases, in that order; junction bases with no gene match: 4. The CDR3 DNA is TGTGCTAGTGGTTTGGGGACTAGCGCGTTCACAGATACGCAGTATTTT. Translated, it gives CASGLGTSAFTDTQYF.

V and J are TRBV7-2 and TRBJ2-4; D perhaps matches TRBD2 (5 bases). The CDR3 sequence is 14 residues long. Looked up from germline, CDR1 is SGHTA and CDR2 is FQGNSA. V lost 4 bases and J lost 5, with 12 bases in between. CDR3: CASSYDGVQNIQYF. CDR3 DNA: TGTGCCAGCAGCTACGACGGGGTCCAAAACATTCAGTACTTC.

V is TRBV30 and J is TRBJ1-6, with D possibly TRBD1 on 5 matching bases. This CDR3 region has 14 residues. Trimming left V 0 bases short and J 5 bases short, with 8 bases between. Germline V gene data show CDR1 as GTSNPN and CDR2 as SVGIG (reference sequence). The CDR3 bases are TGTGCCTGGAGTGTTGGGGCAGATAATTCACCCCTCCACTTT. Encoded protein: CAWSVGADNSPLHF. Based on the CDR3 plus reference TRBV30 and TRBJ1-6, the full variable domain is SQTIHQWPATLVQPVGSPLSLECTVEGTSNPNLYWYRQAAGRGLQLLFYSVGIGQISSEVPQNLSASRPQDRQFILSSKKLLLSDSGFYLCAWSVGADNSPLHFGNGTRLTVT.

The rearrangement joins TRBV19 to TRBJ1-6, with D maybe TRBD1 (6 bases). The CDR3 is 14 amino acids. The V gene's germline CDR1 is LNHDA and CDR2 SQIVND (reference sequence). V shed 4 bases and J shed 7 bases, with 11 bases lying between them. DNA of the CDR3: TGTGCCAGTAGTAGGGGGGGCCGGAATTCACCCCTCCACTTT. Protein: CASSRGGRNSPLHF.

This sequence joins TRBV28 and TRBJ2-7; maybe TRBD2 (5 bases). This CDR3 has 12 residues. CDR1 and CDR2 from the germline V gene are MDHEN and SYDVKM. The ends were cut back, 2 bases at V and 6 bases at J, with 8 bases in the middle. The DNA of the CDR3 is TGTGCCAGCAGTTTAACGGGGTTCGAGCAGTACTTC. This encodes CASSLTGFEQYF.

V and J are TRBV28 and TRBJ1-2; D is perhaps TRBD1 (5 bases). Germline CDR1 and CDR2: MDHEN and SYDVKM. The CDR3 is 13 amino acids. Deletions cut 5 bases from V and 3 bases from J, with 10 bases between. The chain's CDR3 is CASSPQGYYGYTF. DNA for the CDR3: TGTGCCAGCAGTCCCCAGGGCTACTATGGCTACACCTTC.

This clone appeared once. J is TRBJ1-1 and V is TRBV28; a weak D match, TRBD1 (6 bases). V was shortened by 6 bases and J by 1 base, with 12 bases between the two germline ends. The CDR3 is 14 amino acids. Germline V gene lookup returns CDR1 MDHEN and CDR2 SYDVKM. The CDR3 loop is CASSLRGRNTEAFF. In nucleotides, the CDR3 is TGTGCCAGCAGCCTCAGGGGCAGGAACACTGAAGCTTTCTTT.